This T cell receptor beta chain was documented in a study of T-cell reconstitution after alpha-beta-depleted transplantation in children. Trimming took 5 bases from V and 4 from J, leaving 12 bases between them. This CDR3 is 12 amino acids long. Germline CDR1 SQVTM, CDR2 ANQGSEA. A library of TCRbeta sequences, prepared with unique molecular identifiers, was generated. TCRdb called the PCR reads again in MiXCR, with one record for every CDR3 protein. The repertoire holds more than 250,000 distinct CDR3 sequences, approximately 9.8% seen once, with around 9.1% in the top ten. The sequenced sample was PBMCs from the stem cell graft donor, obtained from the stem cell graft. This chain uses TRBV29-1 with TRBJ2-7; D unclear. This sequence was found in a human donor who donated a stem cell graft to a child with SCID. The CDR3 DNA follows: TGCAGCGTTTACGACCGAGAATACGAGCAGTACTTC. This sequence encodes CSVYDREYEQYF.